The rows below give T cell receptor beta chains drawn from one sample of a study of T cells after yellow fever vaccination. One entry per CDR3 protein, called by TCRdb with MiXCR from the 5' RACE reads. The sample shows hundreds of thousands of distinct CDR3 sequences, 3% to 4.5% of them seen only once. Source: PBMCs, taken on the day of the yellow fever booster vaccination. The receptor source for this set is a young man who received the YFV17D yellow fever vaccine. CDR3s include the opening cysteine and the closing phenylalanine or tryptophan. A D gene is named only where the DNA matches it firmly. Clone size is not always given. Where it is, it says once, few, many or a class for expanded clones.

TRBD2	-	TRBV27	18	TRBJ2-5	TGTGCCAGCAGTTTATTCTTCGGGGGGGGCCGAGGTGGAGAGACCCAGTACTTC	CASSLFFGGGRGGETQYF
TRBD1	many	TRBV7-9	13	TRBJ2-3	TGTGCCAGCACCATGACAGGGGCAGATACGCAGTATTTT	CASTMTGADTQYF
-	-	TRBV3-1	14	TRBJ1-1	TGTGCCAGCAGCCTTTGGACGGTGAACACTGAAGCTTTCTTT	CASSLWTVNTEAFF
TRBD1	many	TRBV27	15	TRBJ2-7	TGTGCCAGCAGCTTCGGAGGGACAGGGTATTACGAGCAGTACTTC	CASSFGGTGYYEQYF
TRBD1	many	TRBV5-1	15	TRBJ1-2	TGCGCCAGCAGCTTTAACAGGGGCCCACCGGGAGGCTACACCTTC	CASSFNRGPPGGYTF
TRBD1	many	TRBV7-9	14	TRBJ1-2	TGTGCCAGCAGCTTGTCGGGACAGCCCTATGGCTACACCTTC	CASSLSGQPYGYTF
-	-	TRBV2	12	TRBJ2-1	TGTGCCAGCTTAAAGGGGAACAATGAGCAGTTCTTC	CASLKGNNEQFF
-	many	TRBV4-3	16	TRBJ2-1	TGCGCCAGCAGCCAAGGTGGGGTGGGTATAGAAAATGAGCAGTTCTTC	CASSQGGVGIENEQFF
TRBD1	few	TRBV5-4	16	TRBJ1-6	TGTGCCAGCAGCTTGGAGGGACAGGTTTACGGATCACCCCTCCACTTT	CASSLEGQVYGSPLHF
-	many	TRBV12-3/TRBV12-4	12	TRBJ1-4	TGTGCCAGCAGTTCGCCTGCTCCTACCCTGTTTTTT	CASSSPAPTLFF
-	-	TRBV7-9	15	TRBJ2-3	TGTGCCAGCAGCCCCTCCGGACAGTCCACAGATACGCAGTATTTT	CASSPSGQSTDTQYF
TRBD1	many	TRBV5-1	15	TRBJ1-1	TGCGCCAGCAGCCCGGGACAGGGTGCGAAGTCTGAAGCTTTCTTT	CASSPGQGAKSEAFF
-	many	TRBV27	15	TRBJ1-4	TGTGCCAGCAGTTCCGGGGGAGCCGGAGGCGAAAAACTGTTTTTT	CASSSGGAGGEKLFF
-	few	TRBV6-5	14	TRBJ2-1	TGTGCCAGCAGTTACTCGAACGGGGACGGAGAGCAGTTCTTC	CASSYSNGDGEQFF
-	many	TRBV11-2	16	TRBJ2-3	TGTGCCAGCAGCTTCAGAGGGAGAACTCGCGCAGATACGCAGTATTTT	CASSFRGRTRADTQYF
-	-	TRBV6-5	13	TRBJ1-5	TGTGCCAGCAGTTCCCAGGGGAGTCCGCCCCAGCATTTT	CASSSQGSPPQHF
TRBD1	-	TRBV5-1	14	TRBJ2-3	TGCGCCAGCAGCTTGGACAGGGGGAAGGATACGCAGTATTTT	CASSLDRGKDTQYF
-	-	TRBV7-2	15	TRBJ2-2	TGTGCCAGCAGAAGGAGGGACAGCGGCACCGGGGAGCTGTTTTTT	CASRRRDSGTGELFF
TRBD1	few	TRBV7-8	17	TRBJ1-1	TGTGCCAGCAGCTTGGGACAGGGCTACCGATGGAACACTGAAGCTTTCTTT	CASSLGQGYRWNTEAFF
TRBD2	many	TRBV5-1	21	TRBJ2-3	TGCGCCAGCAGCTGGAGGGGCAGGTCGGGACTAGCGGGCTCTAGCACAGATACGCAGTATTTT	CASSWRGRSGLAGSSTDTQYF
-	-	TRBV4-1	18	TRBJ2-5	TGCGCCAGCAGCCAAGGGCACAGGGGGGGGGGCTCCCAAGAGACCCAGTACTTC	CASSQGHRGGGSQETQYF
-	many	TRBV25-1	15	TRBJ2-5	TGTGCCAGCATCAGTTCCGGCGGGCCACAAGAGACCCAGTACTTC	CASISSGGPQETQYF
-	many	TRBV4-3	13	TRBJ1-1	TGCGCCAGCAGGGACGTCGGGGACACTGAAGCTTTCTTT	CASRDVGDTEAFF
-	-	TRBV29-1	15	TRBJ2-6	TGCAGCGTTAGGATCCGGAACTCTGGGGCCAACGTCCTGACTTTC	CSVRIRNSGANVLTF
-	many	TRBV5-1	14	TRBJ2-3	TGCGCCAGCAGCTACGGACTTACCACAGATACGCAGTATTTT	CASSYGLTTDTQYF
-	many	TRBV4-3	16	TRBJ2-3	TGCGCCAGCAGCCATCGCCCGCGGGGGCCCCCAGATACGCAGTATTTT	CASSHRPRGPPDTQYF
-	few	TRBV9	14	TRBJ1-5	TGTGCCAGCCAGACAGGTGTGGGCAACCAGCCCCAGCATTTT	CASQTGVGNQPQHF
-	-	TRBV15	14	TRBJ1-6	TGTGCCACCAGCAGAGAGGTTGCGGATTCACCCCTCCACTTT	CATSREVADSPLHF
-	-	TRBV4-3	16	TRBJ2-7	TGCGCCAGCAGCCCCTCTCCGCAGGGGGGATACTACGAGCAGTACTTC	CASSPSPQGGYYEQYF
-	few	TRBV18	14	TRBJ2-3	TGTGCCAGCTCACTAGGAATTGAGACAGATACGCAGTATTTT	CASSLGIETDTQYF
TRBD2	-	TRBV7-9	14	TRBJ2-7	TGTGCCAGCAGCCGTAGCGGGGGTGGATACGAGCAGTACTTC	CASSRSGGGYEQYF
-	many	TRBV14	16	TRBJ2-4	TGTGCCAGCAGCCAAGATCAGGCTATAGGCAAAAACATTCAGTACTTC	CASSQDQAIGKNIQYF
-	many	TRBV27	16	TRBJ2-3	TGTGCCAGCACCTCTAGAGCGGACAGAAGCACAGATACGCAGTATTTT	CASTSRADRSTDTQYF
-	many	TRBV7-8	13	TRBJ2-5	TGTGCCAGCAGCTTAGCAGGACTTGAGACCCAGTACTTC	CASSLAGLETQYF
TRBD2	-	TRBV5-1	16	TRBJ2-3	TGCGCCAGCAGCGCGGCCGGGGAGGGAAGCACAGATACGCAGTATTTT	CASSAAGEGSTDTQYF
-	-	TRBV5-4	17	TRBJ2-1	TGTGCCAGCAGCTCAGGCCTCCCCGGGGGTCGGAACAATGAGCAGTTCTTC	CASSSGLPGGRNNEQFF
TRBD1	-	TRBV20-1	14	TRBJ2-1	TGCAGTGCTAGAGATGAGCGGACAGGCAATGAGCAGTTCTTC	CSARDERTGNEQFF
TRBD1	-	TRBV24-1	15	TRBJ1-3	TGTGCCACCAGTGACACCGGGACAGATGGAAACACCATATATTTT	CATSDTGTDGNTIYF
-	-	TRBV10-3	12	TRBJ1-6	TGTGCCATCGGGGGGCATCGTTCACCCCTCCACTTT	CAIGGHRSPLHF
TRBD2	-	TRBV20-1	12	TRBJ2-5	TGCAGTGCTAGAGCGGGGGGAGAGACCCAGTACTTC	CSARAGGETQYF